This T cell receptor (beta chain) originates from a study of blood T cell repertoires in COVID-19. On the study more broadly: From the United States, Italy and Spain came samples of acute and convalescent COVID-19. PBMCs, B-cell-depleted T cells, or T cells provided the cDNA or gDNA that made up the material.

Original handling: Reference gene primer amplification gave nucleated cell count estimates. Sequencing used immunoSEQ multiplex PCR; TCRdb keeps in-frame clones, though not all of them. V, J and clone size derive from that table, while D and trimming were established from the DNA sequence. The data contain hundreds of thousands of clones, around 80% of them singletons. Trimming left V 4 bases short and J 2 bases short, with 12 bases between. The CDR3 has 15 residues. Per germline, CDR1 KGHDR and CDR2 SFDVKD. This clone was counted only a few times. This TCR was sampled from a woman in her 40s with active or convalescent COVID-19. V gene TRBV24-1 combines with J gene TRBJ2-3; TRBD2 might be the D (6 bases). Sequencing was performed on peripheral blood. The CDR3 region is CATSDTGGNTDTQYF. DNA of the CDR3: TGTGCCACCAGTGACACCGGGGGAAACACAGATACGCAGTATTTT.